This section outlines one T cell receptor (beta chain) sequence together with its context. The antigen is unknown. TCRdb's copy holds only in-frame clones and misses some; the assay was immunoSEQ multiplex PCR. The data show more than 150,000 clones, 88% seen once. The sample comes from a study of T cell responses to AZD1222 COVID-19 vaccine. About the research overall: Investigators merged groups given second doses at roughly 4 or roughly 12 weeks. Notes on the study in general: Researchers took repertoire samples only after the peak T cell response had come. Donors, mostly white British, included more females; clonal diversity was possibly underestimated. Only 5 or 6 AZD1222 recipients were seropositive at baseline.

This CDR3 contains 13 residues. Germline-derived CDR1 and CDR2 are SGHNT and YYREEE (reference sequence). J gave up 7 bases and V 6 bases, and 4 bases lay outside the gene matches. The V call is TRBV5-4, the J call TRBJ1-6; TRBD1 aligns across 7 bases. This sample comprised peripheral blood, obtained on day 0 of AZD1222 vaccination. The clonotype was recovered from an adult in good health. The CDR3 sequence: CASTLDRNSPLHF. For the CDR3, the DNA is TGTGCCAGCACCCTGGACAGGAATTCACCCCTCCACTTT.